A selection of T cell receptor beta chains follows, all from one sample in a study of cytomegalovirus exposure and HLA in healthy donors. Produced via immunoSEQ multiplex PCR; TCRdb's table is partial and in-frame only. The data show tens of thousands of clones, roughly 94% seen once. The sample consisted of PBMCs. Source of these receptors: a woman between 18 and 29 years old in good health and CMV-seronegative. Both conserved end residues are part of each CDR3. A D gene is named only where the DNA matches it firmly. The size entry is marked missing in some rows and otherwise reads once, few, many or a size class.

.	TRBV9	TRBJ2-7	TRBD1	TGTGCCAGCAGCGTGGGACAGGGCGACTACGAGCAGTACTTC	CASSVGQGDYEQYF
.	TRBV7-6	TRBJ2-2	TRBD2	TGTGCCAGCAGCCCTGCGGGCGGGGGGAACACCGGGGAGCTGTTTTTT	CASSPAGGGNTGELFF
.	TRBV4-1	TRBJ1-3	.	TGCGCCAGCAGCCAAAGTTGGGCCGCGGGTAGTGCTGGAAACACCATATATTTT	CASSQSWAAGSAGNTIYF
.	TRBV4-3	TRBJ1-5	TRBD1	TGCGCCAGCAGCCAAGAACTGACAGGGGAAGGGCGGCCCCAGCATTTT	CASSQELTGEGRPQHF
few	TRBV6-5	TRBJ1-5	.	TGTGCCAGCAGTTCGGTGATCAATCAGCCCCAGCATTTT	CASSSVINQPQHF
once	TRBV29-1	TRBJ2-5	TRBD1	TGCAGCGTTAGGGACAGCAGCCAAGAGACCCAGTACTTC	CSVRDSSQETQYF
.	TRBV5-1	TRBJ2-2	TRBD1	TGCGCCAGCAGCCCTGACAGGGGGGTCAACACCGGGGAGCTGTTTTTT	CASSPDRGVNTGELFF
once	TRBV6-4	TRBJ2-2	.	TGTGCCGGTACAATCAGCACCGGGGAGCTGTTTTTT	CAGTISTGELFF
.	TRBV11-2	TRBJ1-3	TRBD1	TGTGCCAGCAGCTTAGGACAGGGCGATTACTCTGGAAACACCATATATTTT	CASSLGQGDYSGNTIYF
.	TRBV10-1	TRBJ2-1	TRBD2	TGCGCCAGCAGTGAAGGGCTAGCGGGAGCCGCTGAGCAGTTCTTC	CASSEGLAGAAEQFF
.	TRBV7-2	TRBJ2-7	TRBD2	TGTGCCAGCAGCCAACAGACTAGCGGGTTCTACGAGCAGTACTTC	CASSQQTSGFYEQYF
.	TRBV28	TRBJ2-3	.	TGTGCCAGCAGCTCGACTCAGAGGGTCACAGATACGCAGTATTTT	CASSSTQRVTDTQYF
.	TRBV7-2	TRBJ1-1	.	TGTGCCAGCAGCTCCCGGCGGGGGACTGAAGCTTTCTTT	CASSSRRGTEAFF
.	TRBV30	TRBJ1-2	.	TGTGCCTGGAGTGGCAGGAACTATGGCTACACCTTC	CAWSGRNYGYTF
.	TRBV7-8	TRBJ2-4	.	TGTGCCAGCAGCTTAGAAAGCAGGGGAGACATTCAGTACTTC	CASSLESRGDIQYF
.	TRBV12-5	TRBJ2-1	TRBD2	TGTGCTAGTGGTTTGGAACGGACTAGCGGGGGGTACAATGAGCAGTTCTTC	CASGLERTSGGYNEQFF
.	TRBV19	TRBJ1-2	.	TGTGCCAGTAGTATAGATGAGTATGGCTACACCTTC	CASSIDEYGYTF
.	TRBV5-6	TRBJ2-5	.	TGTGCCAGCAGCTCTCAGGCTATCCAAGAGACCCAGTACTTC	CASSSQAIQETQYF
.	TRBV7-7	TRBJ2-3	TRBD2	TGTGCCAGCAGCTATCGGGGCGGGCTAGCGGGAGAAAAAGGTACGCAGTATTTT	CASSYRGGLAGEKGTQYF
.	TRBV5-1	TRBJ2-3	TRBD2	TGCGCCAGCAGCTTGTCCCTGGGGGGGGGAATGGATACGCAGTATTTT	CASSLSLGGGMDTQYF
.	TRBV11-2	TRBJ2-5	.	TGTGCCAGCAGCTTAAAGGGGGAGACCCAGTACTTC	CASSLKGETQYF
once	TRBV6-1	TRBJ2-2	TRBD2	TGTGCCAGCAGTGTCCGACTAGCGGTACGAAACACCGGGGAGCTGTTTTTT	CASSVRLAVRNTGELFF
.	TRBV28	TRBJ1-1	.	TGTGCCAGCATTCTGTCACCGGGGATGAGCATGAACACTGAAGCTTTCTTT	CASILSPGMSMNTEAFF
.	TRBV5-1	TRBJ2-1	TRBD2	TGCGCCAGCAGCTCTCGACTAGCGGGAGGATCCTACAATGAGCAGTTCTTC	CASSSRLAGGSYNEQFF
.	TRBV11-2	TRBJ2-5	TRBD2	TGTGCCAGCAGCCCCGGGACTAGCGGGAAGGAGACCCAGTACTTC	CASSPGTSGKETQYF
.	TRBV30	TRBJ1-2	.	TGTGCCTGGAGTCGAAGGGGTCCTAGAATTGGCTATGGCTACACCTTC	CAWSRRGPRIGYGYTF
.	TRBV9	TRBJ2-3	TRBD1	TGTGCCAGCAGCACAGGGGGAAGCACAGATACGCAGTATTTT	CASSTGGSTDTQYF
once	TRBV6-1	TRBJ1-3	.	TGTGCCAGCAGGATCAGAGCGTCTGGAAACACCATATATTTT	CASRIRASGNTIYF
.	TRBV11-3	TRBJ2-5	.	TGTGCCAGCAGCGCTAGTGGGGGGGAGACCCAGTACTTC	CASSASGGETQYF
.	TRBV5-5	TRBJ1-5	TRBD1	TGTGCCAGCAGCCAAGGACAGGGGGACGGCCAGCCCCAGCATTTT	CASSQGQGDGQPQHF
few	TRBV6-5	TRBJ2-7	.	TGTGCCGTGACAGATCCCCTTTACGAGCAGTACTTC	CAVTDPLYEQYF
.	TRBV27	TRBJ2-6	TRBD2	TGTGCCAGTTCCGGGACTACCAGCTCTGGGGCCAACGTCCTGACTTTC	CASSGTTSSGANVLTF
once	TRBV5-1	TRBJ2-3	TRBD1	TGCGCCAGCAGCCCTGGGACAGGACAAGCCACAGATACGCAGTATTTT	CASSPGTGQATDTQYF
.	TRBV7-2	TRBJ1-1	TRBD1	TGTGCCAGCAGCTTAGGACAGGGGGCAGGAGCTTTCTTT	CASSLGQGAGAFF
.	TRBV4-3	TRBJ1-2	.	TGCGCCAGCAGCCATCTCGTATCGGGTGGCTACACCTTC	CASSHLVSGGYTF
once	TRBV4-3	TRBJ2-7	.	TGCGCCAGCAGCCAAGGTCGCCACAGCTCCTACGAGCAGTACTTC	CASSQGRHSSYEQYF
once	TRBV5-1	TRBJ2-3	.	TGCGCCAGCAGCTTGGAGGCACAGGGAATCACAGATACGCAGTATTTT	CASSLEAQGITDTQYF